Detailed here is one T cell receptor (beta chain). The antigen is undetermined. Germline V CDR1 and CDR2: DFQATT, SNEGSKA (reference sequence). J was trimmed by 4 bases and V by 0 bases; bases with no gene match: 6. The CDR3 totals 15 residues. The sample originates from a study of T cells in Graves' hyperthyroidism and ophthalmopathy. There were TCR beta CDR3 regions amplified from RNA transcripts. RT-PCR in the first round (using the HTBI primer set) targeted the TCR CDR3. TCRdb passed the multiplex PCR reads through MiXCR, listing each CDR3 protein once. The sample records more than 40,000 distinct CDR3 sequences, roughly 50% being singletons. Notes on the study in general: Before onset, by a median of about seven months, the model predicted ophthalmopathy. Ophthalmopathy could be told apart from stable hyperthyroidism with a 13 V-J model. Expanded thyroid clonotypes (above 0.001) were mostly also found in blood.

Researchers defined stable Graves' hyperthyroidism as no ophthalmopathy progression within 18 months. This TCR was recovered from a woman in her 50s with Graves' hyperthyroidism. J is TRBJ1-5 and V is TRBV20-1; 7 nucleotides align to TRBD1. The sample taken for sequencing was peripheral blood or thyroid tissue (not recorded which). CDR3 residues: CSAREPGTVNQPQHF. The CDR3 bases are TGCAGTGCTAGAGAGCCAGGGACAGTGAATCAGCCCCAGCATTTT.